The 27 T cell receptor beta chains reported below all come from one sample, sequenced in a study of cytomegalovirus exposure and HLA in healthy donors. PCR used 60 Vbeta primers and 13 Jbeta primers. This table comes from immunoSEQ multiplex PCR, and its TCRdb copy is limited to in-frame clones, with some not included. In the table there are about 110,000 clones, 76% of which are singletons. Material: PBMCs. Receptors originate from a man in his thirties or forties in good health and CMV-seropositive.

The chain joins TRBV5-5 to TRBJ1-2, with TRBD1 as a possible D gene (5 bases). Germline-derived CDR1 and CDR2 are SGHKS and YYEKEE (reference sequence). V was cut by 0 bases and J by 5 bases, with 11 bases left in between. The CDR3 covers 14 residues. The CDR3 loop reads CASSLGRGWYGYTF. For the CDR3, the DNA is TGTGCCAGCAGCTTGGGGCGGGGGTGGTATGGCTACACCTTC.

The chain uses TRBV29-1 and TRBJ1-4; the D is unclear. Germline assignment: CDR1 SQVTM and CDR2 ANQGSEA. There are 18 residues in the CDR3. V dropped 4 bases and J dropped 0 bases, with 21 bases sitting between them. CDR3 coding DNA: TGCAGCGTTGCGGGTATGGCTCACCCCCTTGCAACTAATGAAAAACTGTTTTTT. Its translation: CSVAGMAHPLATNEKLFF.

This clone was seen only a few times. The CDR3 DNA reads TGTGCCAGCAGCTCAGGGTTAGGGTACGAGCAGTACTTC. This sequence encodes CASSSGLGYEQYF. This sequence joins TRBV11-2 and TRBJ2-7; TRBD1 is a possible D gene (5 bases). CDR3 length: 13 residues. Germline CDR1 reads SGHAT; CDR2 reads FQNNGV. V lost 4 bases to trimming and J lost 4 bases, with 11 bases between them.

The chain uses TRBV6-4 and TRBJ2-1; tentatively, D is TRBD1 (5 bases). Trimming removed 1 base from V and 5 bases from J, with 24 bases in between. Germline assignment: CDR1 MRHNA and CDR2 SNTAGT. This CDR3 is built from 19 residues. The CDR3 reads CASSDLLYFRGRRNNEQFF. The CDR3 DNA is TGTGCCAGCAGTGACTTGCTCTATTTTAGGGGTCGTCGAAACAATGAGCAGTTCTTC.

A word on this clone: The sample contains more than one DNA sequence encoding this CDR3. CDR3 sequence (DNA): TGTGCCAGCAGTTCCGGTCCTCTTTCCTACTATGGCTACACCTTC. It encodes CASSSGPLSYYGYTF. The V gene is TRBV28, the J gene TRBJ1-2; the D is unclear. Germline loops: CDR1 MDHEN, CDR2 SYDVKM. The V and J ends lost 4 bases and 3 bases respectively, with 15 bases between them. The CDR3 contains 15 residues.

The chain has TRBV25-1 and TRBJ1-1; tentatively, D is TRBD1 (5 bases). Trimming took off 1 base at V and 5 bases at J, with 14 bases between the two ends. Per the germline V gene, CDR1 is MGHDK and CDR2 is SYGVNS. CDR3 length equals 15 residues. The CDR3 region has the DNA TGTGCCAGCAGTGAATTTGGCAGGGATAGGACTGAAGCTTTCTTT. Its translation: CASSEFGRDRTEAFF.

J is TRBJ2-7 and V is TRBV6-5; tentatively, D is TRBD2 (5 bases). Between the trimmed V and J ends, which lost 6 bases and 5 bases, there was a span of 17 bases. This CDR3 contains 14 residues. Germline loops: CDR1 MNHEY, CDR2 SVGAGI. In DNA, the CDR3 is TGTGCCAGCAGCCGGGGTTGGGCGTCGAACGAGCAGTACTTC. Amino acid sequence: CASSRGWASNEQYF.

CDR3 nucleotides: TGTGCCTGGAGCGATACAGGGTACTATGGCTACACCTTC. Translation: CAWSDTGYYGYTF. The chain links TRBV30 to TRBJ1-2, with TRBD1 as a possible D gene (6 bases). Trimming removed 3 bases from V and 3 bases from J, with 11 bases in between. CDR3 size: 13 residues. Germline V gene data show CDR1 as GTSNPN and CDR2 as SVGIG (reference sequence).

The CDR3 protein is CASSDMGGNQPQHF. CDR3 nucleotides: TGTGCCAGCAGTGATATGGGCGGCAATCAGCCCCAGCATTTT. V gene TRBV2 combines with J gene TRBJ1-5; D remains ambiguous. Germline V gene sequence: CDR1 SNHLY, CDR2 FYNNEI. CDR3 size: 14 residues. The V end lost 3 bases, the J end lost 2 bases, and 8 bases lay between the germline ends.

V is TRBV7-8 and J is TRBJ2-7; D is perhaps TRBD1 (6 bases). Germline lookup yields CDR1 SGHVS and CDR2 FQNEAQ. This CDR3 has 14 amino acids. Trimming removed 6 bases from V and 0 bases from J, with 12 bases in between. CDR3 coding DNA: TGTGCCAGCAGTCAGGACAGCAGCTCCTACGAGCAGTACTTC. Translated, it gives CASSQDSSSYEQYF. The whole variable domain, remainder taken from reference TRBV7-8 and TRBJ2-7, is GAGVSQSPRYKVAKRGQDVALRCDPISGHVSLFWYQQALGQGPEFLTYFQNEAQLDKSGLPSDRFFAERPEGSVSTLKIQRTQQEDSAVYLCASSQDSSSYEQYFGPGTRLTVT.

V is TRBV30 and J is TRBJ2-2, with TRBD2 as a possible D gene (7 bases). The germline V gene encodes CDR1 GTSNPN and CDR2 SVGIG (reference sequence). The CDR3 has 15 residues. V lost 3 bases, J lost 6 bases, and 17 bases lay in between. The CDR3 is CAWSWGGGGAGELFF. CDR3 bases: TGTGCCTGGAGCTGGGGGGGCGGAGGGGCCGGGGAGCTGTTTTTT.

The chain employs TRBV5-1 and TRBJ2-2, with 10 bases aligning to TRBD2. The CDR3 is made up of 20 amino acids. Losses at the gene ends were 2 bases for V and 5 bases for J; bases not matched to a gene: 18. Germline V gives CDR1 SGHRS, CDR2 YFSETQ. The CDR3 coding sequence is TGCGCCAGCAGCTTTGGGCCTAGCGGGGGTTCCAGGTACCTTACCGGGGAGCTGTTTTTT. It yields the protein CASSFGPSGGSRYLTGELFF.

This chain links TRBV29-1 with TRBJ1-4; D is uncertain. The V gene's germline CDR1 is SQVTM and CDR2 ANQGSEA. There are 11 residues in the CDR3. V was trimmed by 6 bases and J by 0 bases, leaving 2 bases between them. The CDR3 region is CSVTTNEKLFF. In DNA form, the CDR3 reads TGCAGCGTCACAACTAATGAAAAACTGTTTTTT.

The gene calls are TRBV5-4 and TRBJ1-1; weak D call: TRBD1 (6 bases). Germline lookup yields CDR1 SGHNT and CDR2 YYREEE (reference sequence). Trimming took 0 bases from V and 5 from J, leaving 14 bases between them. The CDR3 covers 15 residues. CDR3 bases: TGTGCCAGCAGCTTGGGGCCAGACAGGATGACTGAAGCTTTCTTT. It codes for CASSLGPDRMTEAFF.

V is TRBV30 and J is TRBJ2-1, with 9 bases fitting TRBD2. Germline-derived CDR1 and CDR2 are GTSNPN and SVGIG (reference sequence). This CDR3 contains 15 residues. V lost 0 bases, J lost 8 bases, and 8 bases stayed unmatched. CDR3 nucleotide sequence: TGTGCCTGGAGTGTACTCGGCGGGGGGGTTGATGAGCAGTTCTTC. It codes for CAWSVLGGGVDEQFF.

The genes are TRBV7-7 and TRBJ2-3; D not certain. CDR1 SSHAT and CDR2 FNYEAQ come from the germline V gene (reference sequence). Trimming stripped 2 bases from V and 4 bases from J, with 16 bases between. The CDR3 totals 16 residues. The CDR3 here is CASSLRAGSVADTQYF. CDR3 bases: TGTGCCAGCAGCTTACGTGCCGGGTCGGTTGCAGATACGCAGTATTTT.

V usage is TRBV27 and J usage is TRBJ2-7; 7 bases align to TRBD1. This CDR3 is built from 15 residues. Germline loops: CDR1 MNHEY, CDR2 SMNVEV (reference sequence). With 3 bases clipped from V and 3 bases from J, the junction kept 8 bases outside the gene matches. DNA of the CDR3: TGTGCCAGCAGTTTGAAGTCAGGGGGATTCTACGAGCAGTACTTC. Its translation is CASSLKSGGFYEQYF.

The CDR3, as DNA: TGTGCCAGCAGCTTAGGCCAGTTCCCTCAGCCCCAGCATTTT. Amino acids: CASSLGQFPQPQHF. V usage is TRBV7-2 and J usage is TRBJ1-5, with D uncertain. The CDR3 loop spans 14 amino acids. Trimming removed 1 base from V and 6 bases from J, with 10 bases in between. CDR1 and CDR2 from the germline V gene are SGHTA and FQGNSA.

This clone has more than one count but fewer than ten. The chain has TRBV18 and TRBJ1-4, with TRBD1 identical over 7 bases. This CDR3 is built from 15 residues. V was pared by 4 bases and J by 5 bases, with 7 bases of the junction left unmatched. The germline gives CDR1 KGHSH, CDR2 LQKENI. CDR3 bases: TGTGCCAGCTCACTCCGACAGGGAACGAATGAAAAACTGTTTTTT. The encoded protein is CASSLRQGTNEKLFF.

The chain employs TRBV18 and TRBJ2-5, with 10 bases fitting TRBD2. V gave up 4 bases and J gave up 2 bases; unmatched junction bases: 1. Germline CDR1 is KGHSH and CDR2 is LQKENI. The CDR3 consists of 14 residues. The CDR3 sequence: CASSQTSGQETQYF. DNA for the CDR3: TGTGCCAGCTCACAGACTAGCGGGCAAGAGACCCAGTACTTC.

The genes are TRBV6-5 and TRBJ2-7, with a tentative D call TRBD1 (5 bases). Trimming removed 6 bases at V and 3 bases at J, with 12 bases between. CDR1 and CDR2 (germline): MNHEY, SVGAGI. The CDR3 extends over 13 amino acids. This CDR3 reads CASSPFTGYEQYF. DNA for the CDR3: TGTGCCAGCAGCCCCTTCACAGGCTACGAGCAGTACTTC.

The chain joins TRBV6-5 to TRBJ1-4; D is possibly TRBD1 (6 bases). This CDR3 spans 15 amino acids. CDR1 MNHEY and CDR2 SVGAGI come from the germline V gene. Trimming left V 0 bases short and J 7 bases short, with 12 bases between. This chain's CDR3 is CASSYSGGPGEKLFF. The CDR3 region has the DNA TGTGCCAGCAGTTACTCTGGGGGCCCGGGTGAAAAACTGTTTTTT.

This clone was counted only a few times. This chain links TRBV6-6 with TRBJ1-3, with TRBD1 as a possible D gene (5 bases). Germline values: CDR1 MNHNY, CDR2 SVGAGI (reference sequence). Trimming took off 3 bases at V and 2 bases at J, with 14 bases between the two ends. The CDR3 sequence is 16 residues long. The CDR3, as DNA: TGTGCCAGCAGTTATCCCCCTGCAGGGACTGGAAACACCATATATTTT. Encoded protein: CASSYPPAGTGNTIYF.

The genes are TRBV7-9 and TRBJ2-5, with D perhaps TRBD2 (5 bases). Gene TRBJ2-7 matches the end of the DNA better, so the J call may be wrong. Germline CDR1 reads SEHNR; CDR2 reads FQNEAQ (reference sequence). The CDR3 covers 13 residues. The CDR3 here is CASSSGLALEQYF. The DNA for the CDR3 is TGTGCCAGCAGCTCCGGACTGGCTCTCGAGCAGTACTTC.

The CDR3 DNA reads TGTGCCAGCAGTCCCGGGGGACGGGTCGGTGAAAAACTGTTTTTT. It codes for CASSPGGRVGEKLFF. The chain is built from TRBV27 and TRBJ1-4; D perhaps matches TRBD1 (5 bases). Germline V CDR1 and CDR2: MNHEY, SMNVEV (reference sequence). The CDR3 is 15 amino acids. The V and J ends lost 5 bases and 7 bases respectively, with 17 bases between them.

The chain is built from TRBV28 and TRBJ2-7; 10 nucleotides agree with TRBD1. CDR3 length equals 15 residues. The V gene's germline CDR1 is MDHEN and CDR2 SYDVKM. V shed 6 bases and J 4 bases; nucleotides not matched to a gene: 9. The CDR3 loop is CASRGPGQGGYEQYF. In DNA, the CDR3 is TGTGCCAGCAGGGGGCCAGGACAGGGGGGTTACGAGCAGTACTTC.

This clone was detected a few times. The chain recombines TRBV7-7 with TRBJ2-5; 7 bases match TRBD2. The CDR3 runs 13 residues. V shed 5 bases, J shed 4 bases, and the junction held 4 bases outside the gene matches. Germline V gene lookup returns CDR1 SSHAT and CDR2 FNYEAQ (reference sequence). The DNA of the CDR3 is TGTGCCAGCAGCCCAACTAGCGTAGAGACCCAGTACTTC. Its translation is CASSPTSVETQYF.